The present TCR beta chain was sequenced within a study of beta chain features in type 1 diabetes. About the study: Sorted cells numbering some 110 million were examined across all samples.

This clone was seen only once. Its antigen remains unidentified. Whole-study findings and limits: Across all four CD4+ subsets, people with type 1 diabetes showed modestly shorter TCRB CDR3s.

The study reverse transcribed the entire isolated RNA, so it sequenced expressed TCRB transcripts. A few million reads were obtained on average from naive, central memory and regulatory T cell samples. Measured with immunoSEQ multiplex PCR; TCRdb has only the in-frame clones, and not every one. This table has some 150,000 clones, approximately 13% appearing once. Germline CDR1 reads GTSNPN; CDR2 reads SVGIG (reference sequence). CDR3 length: 15 amino acids. The trim removed 3 bases at V and 5 bases at J, leaving 10 bases unmatched. All of the sorted populations showed purity greater than 95%. The TCR comes from a man between 18 and 35 years old with type 1 diabetes. V is TRBV30 and J is TRBJ2-3; 8 bases align to TRBD1. The specimen sequenced was central memory CD4+ T cells from blood. CDR3 in amino acids: CAWRVGQGAGDTQYF. The CDR3 region has the DNA TGTGCCTGGAGGGTGGGGCAGGGGGCCGGAGATACGCAGTATTTT.